This T cell receptor beta chain was found in a study of T cell changes during pregnancy in multiple sclerosis (dated by TCRdb to 2018 to 2020). Concerning the study at large: The study examined how the T cell repertoire changed over the course of pregnancy in women with multiple sclerosis.

The library was made by the immunoSEQ multiplex PCR assay. The source is immuneACCESS, and TCRdb retained only in-frame sequences with V and J called. Part of the clones is not carried over; for the studies checked, unresolved V genes explain less than half of this, and the remainder is unexplained. This sample gives about 86,000 clones in total; approximately 89% of them show up just once. More than 1.5% of the sample is held by the ten biggest clonotypes. Inclusive of the bounding cysteine and phenylalanine, the CDR3 is 11 residues long. Only CDR3 DNA is held: 33 bases, read in frame from base 1. At the junction V is shortened by 4 bases and J by 11 bases, with 11 bases in between. Taken from the germline V gene, the CDR1 and CDR2 loops are SNHLY and FYNNEI. Concerning this clone: Its antigen is currently not known. There are no base qualities to consult, and no much larger clone falls within one base.

The sequence came from a female donor in good health, enrolled as a control in a pregnancy study. The sequencing used peripheral blood, collected in the first trimester of pregnancy. This chain is built from TRBV2 and TRBJ1-1; no D gene can be assigned with confidence. The sequenced DNA is TGTGCCAGCAGTGGGCCCCCGTCGGCTTTCTTT. This sequence encodes CASSGPPSAFF.